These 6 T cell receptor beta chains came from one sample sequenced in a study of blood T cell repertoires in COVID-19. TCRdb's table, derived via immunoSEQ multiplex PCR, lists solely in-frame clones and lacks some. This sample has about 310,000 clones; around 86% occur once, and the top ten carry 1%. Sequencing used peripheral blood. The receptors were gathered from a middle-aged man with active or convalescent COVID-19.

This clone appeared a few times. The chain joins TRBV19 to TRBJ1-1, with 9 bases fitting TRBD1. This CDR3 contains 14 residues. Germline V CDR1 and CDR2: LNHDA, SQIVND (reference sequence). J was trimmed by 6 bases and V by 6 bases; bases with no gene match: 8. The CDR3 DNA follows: TGTGCCAGTAGGGGGGACAGGGTAACACCTGAAGCTTTCTTT. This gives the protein CASRGDRVTPEAFF.

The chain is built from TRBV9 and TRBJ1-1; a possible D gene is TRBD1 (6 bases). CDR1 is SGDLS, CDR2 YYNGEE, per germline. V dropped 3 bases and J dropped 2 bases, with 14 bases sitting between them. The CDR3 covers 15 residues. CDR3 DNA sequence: TGTGCCAGCAGCGACCCGGACAGAGGCAACACTGAAGCTTTCTTT. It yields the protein CASSDPDRGNTEAFF.

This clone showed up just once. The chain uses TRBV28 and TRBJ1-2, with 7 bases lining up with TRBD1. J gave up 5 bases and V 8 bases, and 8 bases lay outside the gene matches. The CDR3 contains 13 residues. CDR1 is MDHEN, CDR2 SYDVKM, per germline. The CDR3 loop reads CASVQNRGYGYTF. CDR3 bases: TGTGCCAGCGTCCAGAACAGGGGTTATGGCTACACCTTC.

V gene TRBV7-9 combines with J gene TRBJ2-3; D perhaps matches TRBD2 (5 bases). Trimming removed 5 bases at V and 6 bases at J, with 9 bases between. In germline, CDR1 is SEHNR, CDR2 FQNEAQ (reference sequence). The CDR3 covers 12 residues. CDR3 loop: CASSPKRDTQYF. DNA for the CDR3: TGTGCCAGCAGCCCTAAGCGGGATACGCAGTATTTT.

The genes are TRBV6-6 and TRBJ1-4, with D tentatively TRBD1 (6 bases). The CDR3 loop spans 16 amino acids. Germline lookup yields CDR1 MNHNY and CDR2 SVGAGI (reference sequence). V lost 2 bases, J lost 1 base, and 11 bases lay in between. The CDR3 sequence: CASSYHFRGTNEKLFF. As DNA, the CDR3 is TGTGCCAGCAGTTACCATTTCAGGGGAACTAATGAAAAACTGTTTTTT.

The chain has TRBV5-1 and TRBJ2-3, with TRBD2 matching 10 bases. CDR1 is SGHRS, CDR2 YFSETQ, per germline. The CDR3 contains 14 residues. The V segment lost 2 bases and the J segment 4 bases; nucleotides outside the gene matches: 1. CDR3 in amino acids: CASSLSGRADTQYF. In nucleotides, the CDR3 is TGCGCCAGCAGCTTAAGCGGGAGGGCAGATACGCAGTATTTT.